This TCR beta chain was observed in a study of read filtering for tumor transcriptome and immune sequencing. About the study: By R-ISS, stages I, II and III held approximately 8, 16 and 7 patients. Transcriptome libraries were built from DNase-treated RNA.

Molecular barcoded adaptors covering alpha/delta and beta/gamma chains were used on approximately 400 ng RNA. TCRdb re-derived calls from the reads in MiXCR, one entry per CDR3 protein. The data contain 13,000 to 15,000 distinct CDR3 sequences, roughly 22% of them singletons. This clonotype was seen at least ten times. Antigen unknown. Overall study results and limits: About 80% of IR-seq clonotypes had one read, totaling around 3.3% of reads; RNA-seq: 74.6% and 44.6%.

At the time of active disease, bone marrow was collected from every patient. This CDR3 contains 16 residues. The ends were cut back, 2 bases at V and 3 bases at J, with 11 bases in the middle. From germline, CDR1 is MNHEY and CDR2 SVGAGI. The TCR comes from a donor at least 40 years old with multiple myeloma. The sequenced sample was a population of CD138-negative cells sorted from bone marrow. The V call is TRBV6-5, the J call TRBJ2-6; D is undetermined. CDR3 nucleotide sequence: TGTGCCAGCAGTTACGGATTTAACGTTGGGGCCAACGTCCTGACTTTC. Its protein is CASSYGFNVGANVLTF.